This T cell receptor (beta chain) was identified during a study of cytomegalovirus exposure and HLA in healthy donors. Primers: 60 Vbeta forward and 13 Jbeta reverse. Data came from immunoSEQ multiplex PCR; TCRdb stores just in-frame clones and leaves some out. The data contain roughly 130,000 clones, about 62% of them seen just once; the ten biggest clones take up about 8.3%. Of note for this clone: Its antigen is not identified.

General observations from the study: Several of the most significant clusters appeared linked to common viral pathogens, based on a later analysis.

The V gene lost 11 bases and the J gene lost 8 bases, with 18 bases spanning the gap. The CDR3 is 13 residues long. The V gene's germline CDR1 is MNHEY and CDR2 SMNVEV (reference sequence). The chain uses TRBV27 and TRBJ1-4; no definite D call. The sequenced sample was PBMCs. The sequence was collected from a middle-aged woman in good health and CMV-seropositive. CDR3: CASAGVRNEKLFF. CDR3 coding DNA: TGTGCCTCAGCGGGAGTTCGAAACGAAAAACTGTTTTTT.